A single sample is the source of the 27 T cell receptor beta chains below, sequenced in a study of shared clonotypes between healthy human individuals. The assay was immunoSEQ multiplex PCR, and TCRdb's table has in-frame clones only and misses some. Of over a million clones in the sample, about four fifths were seen once. The material sequenced was memory CD4+ T cells from PBMCs. Subset: CD45RA-negative fraction. These receptors originate from a man aged 18 to 29 in good health. Some clones in this sample may be carry-over from other donors' samples.

The rearrangement links TRBV29-1 to TRBJ2-3; D perhaps matches TRBD1 (6 bases). The CDR3 sequence is 13 residues long. The germline CDR1 and CDR2 sequences are SQVTM and ANQGSEA. Trimming took 8 bases from V and 7 from J, leaving 19 bases between them. CDR3 sequence reads: CSIGQRGQYTQYF. CDR3 DNA: TGCAGCATCGGACAGCGAGGTCAATATACGCAGTATTTT.

This clone appeared a single time. The chain has TRBV5-1 and TRBJ2-5; no reliable D call. CDR3 length equals 14 residues. Germline-derived CDR1 and CDR2 are SGHRS and YFSETQ. Trimming removed 1 base at V and 1 base at J, with 8 bases between. CDR3 DNA sequence: TGCGCCAGCAGCTTGATGGGCAGCCAAGAGACCCAGTACTTC. Protein: CASSLMGSQETQYF.

This chain joins TRBV7-9 and TRBJ2-2, with D possibly matching TRBD1 (6 bases). Germline assignment: CDR1 SEHNR and CDR2 FQNEAQ (reference sequence). V lost 8 bases and J 7 bases, leaving 17 bases between the germline ends. The CDR3 has 14 residues. The CDR3 spells CASDPNQGFGELFF. The CDR3 DNA sequence: TGTGCCAGCGATCCAAACCAGGGGTTCGGGGAGCTGTTTTTT.

The chain couples TRBV18 to TRBJ2-7, with D unresolved. The CDR3 runs to 15 residues. V lost 6 bases to trimming and J lost 0 bases, with 15 bases between them. Germline lookup yields CDR1 KGHSH and CDR2 LQKENI. The CDR3 region has the DNA TGTGCCAGCTCGGCAGGCAGGCAACTCTCCTACGAGCAGTACTTC. Translation: CASSAGRQLSYEQYF.

This clone has a handful of counts. The chain has TRBV2 and TRBJ1-4, with D possibly TRBD1 on 5 matching bases. Germline lookup yields CDR1 SNHLY and CDR2 FYNNEI. The CDR3 spans 11 residues. In DNA, the CDR3 is TGTGGCGGGGCAGTTAATGAAAAACTGTTTTTT. Translation: CGGAVNEKLFF.

J is TRBJ2-5 and V is TRBV7-3; TRBD1 is a possible D gene (6 bases). The ends were cut back, 5 bases at V and 1 base at J, with 11 bases in the middle. Germline V gene sequence: CDR1 SGHTA, CDR2 FQGTGA. The CDR3 covers 14 residues. The CDR3 coding sequence is TGTGCCAGCAGCCCCAACAGGGTCCAAGAGACCCAGTACTTC. Amino acids: CASSPNRVQETQYF.

V usage is TRBV5-1 and J usage is TRBJ1-2; 7 nucleotides align to TRBD1. The CDR3 is 16 amino acids. The germline V gene has CDR1 SGHRS and CDR2 YFSETQ. V was clipped by 2 bases and J by 5 bases; unmatched bases: 12. The CDR3 loop is CASSLGTAVTGYGYTF. The CDR3 bases are TGCGCCAGCAGCTTAGGGACAGCCGTAACGGGGTATGGCTACACCTTC.

This rearrangement joins TRBV18 to TRBJ2-1; weak D call: TRBD1 (5 bases). Germline CDR1 KGHSH, CDR2 LQKENI. This CDR3 contains 14 residues. V lost 6 bases and J 6 bases, leaving 15 bases between the germline ends. CDR3 region: CASSFLTASNEQFF. CDR3 DNA sequence: TGTGCCAGCTCTTTCTTGACAGCGTCCAATGAGCAGTTCTTC.

The chain is built from TRBV6-1 and TRBJ2-7; weak D call: TRBD1 (6 bases). Germline values: CDR1 MNHNS, CDR2 SASEGT. This CDR3 is 15 amino acids long. Trimming cost V 6 bases and J 0 bases, with 15 bases left between them. The chain's CDR3 is CASRVGHRSSYEQYF. The CDR3 DNA follows: TGTGCCAGCAGAGTGGGACATCGTAGCTCCTACGAGCAGTACTTC.

Concerning this clone: The sample contains more than one DNA sequence encoding this CDR3. The CDR3 is CSARGGAEQYF. The CDR3 DNA follows: TGCAGTGCTAGAGGAGGGGCCGAGCAGTACTTC. The V and J genes are TRBV20-1 and TRBJ2-7; D may match TRBD1 or TRBD2 (5 bases each). Looked up from germline, CDR1 is DFQATT and CDR2 is SNEGSKA (reference sequence). The length of the CDR3 is 11 residues. V lost 1 base to trimming and J lost 6 bases, with 7 bases between them.

The table lists this clone with a few counts. In DNA form, the CDR3 reads TGTGCCAGCAGTGACTCAGGGGACACCGGGGAGCTGTTTTTT. Protein product: CASSDSGDTGELFF. The gene calls are TRBV6-4 and TRBJ2-2, with D possibly being TRBD1 (5 bases). Trimming left V 0 bases short and J 3 bases short, with 5 bases between. CDR1 and CDR2 from the germline V gene are MRHNA and SNTAGT. The CDR3 covers 14 residues.

The rearrangement uses TRBV29-1 and TRBJ1-4; weak D call: TRBD1 (5 bases). There are 12 residues in the CDR3. V lost 4 bases and J lost 11, with 14 bases in between. The germline gives CDR1 SQVTM, CDR2 ANQGSEA. This chain's CDR3 is CSVGLREGKLFF. Written as DNA, the CDR3 is TGCAGCGTTGGACTCAGGGAAGGTAAACTGTTTTTT.

Turning to this clone: The junction and the germline gene differ at one end; a read error may be behind it. The J gene is TRBJ2-5, the V gene TRBV10-3; TRBD2 aligns across 9 bases. The CDR3 is made up of 14 amino acids. Germline assignment: CDR1 ENHRY and CDR2 SYGVKD. Here the CDR3 reads CAVGVGTSIETQYF. CDR3 DNA sequence: TGCGCCGTGGGTGTCGGGACTAGCATTGAGACCCAGTACTTC.

J is TRBJ1-5 and V is TRBV7-6, with D maybe TRBD1 (5 bases). V was trimmed by 1 base and J by 7 bases, leaving 8 bases between them. Germline lookup yields CDR1 SGHVS and CDR2 FNYEAQ. This CDR3 contains 13 residues. CDR3: CASSLERGQPQHF. DNA for the CDR3: TGTGCCAGCAGCTTAGAGAGGGGACAGCCCCAGCATTTT.

The CDR3 sequence: CASSQDSFGGNQPQHF. The CDR3 DNA is TGTGCCAGCAGTCAAGACAGTTTTGGAGGCAATCAGCCCCAGCATTTT. V usage is TRBV28 and J usage is TRBJ1-5, with a weak D call TRBD1 (5 bases). The CDR3 is 16 residues long. Deletions cut 5 bases from V and 2 bases from J, with 16 bases between. Germline V gives CDR1 MDHEN, CDR2 SYDVKM.

The chain recombines TRBV27 with TRBJ1-4; D ambiguous. Trimming removed 6 bases at V and 4 bases at J, with 21 bases between. From germline, CDR1 is MNHEY and CDR2 SMNVEV (reference sequence). This CDR3 region has 17 residues. The CDR3 DNA reads as TGTGCCAGCAGAGCTGCGGGTTTGAAGGGCTTTAATGAAAAACTGTTTTTT. The encoded protein is CASRAAGLKGFNEKLFF. The full variable domain, with the rest looked up from reference TRBV27 and TRBJ1-4, is EAQVTQNPRYLITVTGKKLTVTCSQNMNHEYMSWYRQDPGLGLRQIYYSMNVEVTDKGDVPEGYKVSRKEKRNFPLILESPSPNQTSLYFCASRAAGLKGFNEKLFFGSGTQLSVL.

The V and J genes are TRBV19 and TRBJ2-7; 12 bases are shared with TRBD2. Germline trimming cut 9 bases from V and 5 bases from J; bases unmatched to any gene: 8. The CDR3 loop spans 14 amino acids. The V gene's germline CDR1 is LNHDA and CDR2 SQIVND (reference sequence). CDR3 in DNA: TGTGCCAGCGCCTGGACTAGCGGGAATAACGAGCAGTACTTC. This sequence encodes CASAWTSGNNEQYF.

This chain links TRBV27 with TRBJ2-3, with TRBD2 as a possible D gene (5 bases). CDR3 length: 12 residues. Germline lookup yields CDR1 MNHEY and CDR2 SMNVEV (reference sequence). The germline V and J ends were trimmed by 5 bases and 5 bases, with 8 bases remaining between them. The CDR3 here is CASSVEGDTQYF. The CDR3, as DNA: TGTGCCAGCAGTGTTGAGGGAGATACGCAGTATTTT.

The gene calls are TRBV7-3 and TRBJ1-3; D is unresolved. Deletions cut 1 base from V and 2 bases from J, with 9 bases between. CDR1 is SGHTA and CDR2 is FQGTGA in the germline V gene. The CDR3 has 15 amino acids. The CDR3 DNA follows: TGTGCCAGCAGCTTAAATTCCGGAGCTGGAAACACCATATATTTT. This translates into CASSLNSGAGNTIYF. Looking up the rest from reference TRBV7-3 and TRBJ1-3 gives the full variable domain: GAGVSQTPSNKVTEKGKYVELRCDPISGHTALYWYRQSLGQGPEFLIYFQGTGAADDSGLPNDRFFAVRPEGSVSTLKIQRTERGDSAVYLCASSLNSGAGNTIYFGEGSWLTVV.

The chain combines TRBV27 with TRBJ1-2, with D hard to call. Per the germline V gene, CDR1 is MNHEY and CDR2 is SMNVEV (reference sequence). The CDR3 totals 17 residues. The V gene lost 5 bases and the J gene lost 4 bases, with 23 bases spanning the gap. CDR3 sequence: CASSESPGQAQVYGYTF. The CDR3 DNA reads TGTGCCAGCAGTGAATCCCCCGGGCAGGCTCAAGTCTATGGCTACACCTTC.

The genes are TRBV6-6 and TRBJ1-1, with TRBD1 as a possible D gene (6 bases). Trimming pared 4 bases from V and 6 bases from J, leaving 12 bases between. CDR1 is MNHNY, CDR2 SVGAGI, per germline (reference sequence). The CDR3 length is 13 residues. The CDR3 protein is CASSSQGGAEAFF. The CDR3 DNA follows: TGTGCCAGCAGTTCACAGGGAGGAGCTGAAGCTTTCTTT.

This sequence joins TRBV23-1 and TRBJ2-7; no clear D gene. TRBV23-1 is known as an ORF, though its function is uncertain. The CDR3 contains 13 residues. The V end was cut by 4 bases, the J end by 5 bases, with 12 bases between. As DNA, the CDR3 is TGCGCCAGCAGTCCCCGAAGTCGGGACGAGCAGTACTTC. Its translation: CASSPRSRDEQYF.

The chain carries TRBV28 and TRBJ1-2; no clear D. V was pared by 2 bases and J by 6 bases, with 10 bases between. Germline loops: CDR1 MDHEN, CDR2 SYDVKM. The CDR3 consists of 13 residues. CDR3 coding DNA: TGTGCCAGCAGTTTAGTTCGGTTGGATGGCTACACCTTC. It translates to CASSLVRLDGYTF.

This clone appeared once. J is TRBJ1-1 and V is TRBV7-3; weak D call: TRBD1 (6 bases). This CDR3 comprises 13 residues. CDR1 is SGHTA and CDR2 is FQGTGA in the germline V gene. V dropped 5 bases and J dropped 6 bases, with 13 bases sitting between them. CDR3 in amino acids: CASSLTDRSEAFF. The CDR3 region has the DNA TGTGCCAGCAGCCTCACCGACAGGTCTGAAGCTTTCTTT.

Concerning this clone itself: The sample has other DNA sequences that encode this CDR3 too. The chain has TRBV28 and TRBJ1-1; D possibly corresponds to TRBD1 (5 bases). There are 15 residues in the CDR3. V lost 0 bases to trimming and J lost 1 base, with 9 bases between them. From germline, CDR1 is MDHEN and CDR2 SYDVKM. CDR3 loop: CASSLWGRENTEAFF. Written as DNA, the CDR3 is TGTGCCAGCAGTTTATGGGGACGGGAGAACACTGAAGCTTTCTTT.

This clone was seen just once. CDR3 DNA sequence: TGTGCCAGCAGTATAGGCGTGTCCCCAGATACGCAGTATTTT. It codes for CASSIGVSPDTQYF. The chain joins TRBV27 to TRBJ2-3, with unresolved D. V shed 5 bases and J shed 4 bases, with 13 bases lying between them. Germline assignment: CDR1 MNHEY and CDR2 SMNVEV (reference sequence). This CDR3 contains 14 residues.

The sample holds a few counts of this clone. V usage is TRBV30 and J usage is TRBJ1-3; D is uncertain. The CDR3 spans 14 residues. The V end lost 0 bases, the J end lost 4 bases, and 10 bases lay between the germline ends. CDR1 GTSNPN and CDR2 SVGIG come from the germline V gene (reference sequence). CDR3 nucleotide sequence: TGTGCCTGGAGTGTACGGGAGGTCGGAAACACCATATATTTT. It encodes CAWSVREVGNTIYF.